The next 20 T cell receptor beta chains were all read from a single sample in a study of cytotoxic CD8 clonotypes in ibrutinib-treated CLL. Clones were read by immunoSEQ multiplex PCR, and TCRdb kept only the in-frame ones, dropping some. The sample has 150,000 to 250,000 clones; approximately 72% are singletons. The specimen comprised PBMCs, sampled after 24 months of ibrutinib treatment. The receptors come from a human donor with chronic lymphocytic leukemia.

V gene TRBV7-9 combines with J gene TRBJ2-1; 15 bases line up with TRBD2. V lost 5 bases, J lost 9 bases, and 11 bases stayed unmatched. The CDR3 covers 17 residues. Per the germline V gene, CDR1 is SEHNR and CDR2 is FQNEAQ (reference sequence). The DNA for the CDR3 is TGTGCCAGCAGCCGTGCGGGACTAGCGGGAGGATCTGTTGAGCAGTTCTTC. Protein product: CASSRAGLAGGSVEQFF.

This rearrangement joins TRBV9 to TRBJ2-2, with D perhaps TRBD1 (5 bases). The CDR3 sequence is 18 residues long. CDR1 is SGDLS and CDR2 is YYNGEE in the germline V gene. V shed 0 bases and J shed 5 bases, with 20 bases lying between them. DNA for the CDR3: TGTGCCAGCAGCGTAGGCCCAGTTGGCAGGGTTTTGACCGGGGAGCTGTTTTTT. It specifies CASSVGPVGRVLTGELFF.

The chain links TRBV5-1 to TRBJ1-2, with D possibly matching TRBD1 (6 bases). CDR1 and CDR2 (germline): SGHRS, YFSETQ. Trimming shortened V by 3 bases and J by 4 bases, and 16 bases separated the two germline ends. The CDR3 covers 15 residues. The CDR3 bases are TGCGCCAGCAGCTCCGGGGGGCAGGGCGGCTATGGCTACACCTTC. This encodes CASSSGGQGGYGYTF.

This clone was detected a few times. The V gene is TRBV10-3, the J gene TRBJ1-5; D perhaps matches TRBD1 (5 bases). Trimming stripped 4 bases from V and 7 bases from J, with 14 bases between. The germline CDR1 and CDR2 sequences are ENHRY and SYGVKD. This CDR3 comprises 14 residues. CDR3 DNA sequence: TGTGCCATCAGTGGGCCAGGGCTGGACCAGCCCCAGCATTTT. Its protein is CAISGPGLDQPQHF.

The V and J genes are TRBV7-8 and TRBJ2-7; the D is unclear. Germline CDR1 SGHVS, CDR2 FQNEAQ. CDR3 size: 14 residues. V lost 1 base and J lost 2, with 9 bases in between. The CDR3 loop is CASSLVRSPYEQYF. The DNA of the CDR3 is TGTGCCAGCAGCTTAGTCAGGTCCCCCTACGAGCAGTACTTC.

This clone occurred once. This chain links TRBV6-5 with TRBJ2-5, with D tentatively TRBD1 (5 bases). Trimming removed 7 bases at V and 5 bases at J, with 11 bases between. This CDR3 has 12 residues. Germline V gene data show CDR1 as MNHEY and CDR2 as SVGAGI. The CDR3 nucleotides read TGTGCCAGCATCTCGACAGAGGAGACCCAGTACTTC. It translates to CASISTEETQYF.

The J gene is TRBJ2-3, the V gene TRBV5-1; tentatively, D is TRBD1 (5 bases). The CDR3 has 14 residues. From germline, CDR1 is SGHRS and CDR2 YFSETQ. Trimming took 0 bases from V and 4 from J, leaving 9 bases between them. The CDR3 region is CASSLASGPDTQYF. The DNA for the CDR3 is TGCGCCAGCAGCTTGGCGTCAGGGCCAGATACGCAGTATTTT.

V usage is TRBV18 and J usage is TRBJ1-2; D is possibly TRBD1 (5 bases). Germline values: CDR1 KGHSH, CDR2 LQKENI. Trimming cost V 5 bases and J 2 bases, with 18 bases left between them. The CDR3 covers 16 residues. The CDR3 loop reads CASSSGNEGRNYGYTF. CDR3 nucleotide sequence: TGTGCCAGCTCATCGGGGAACGAGGGGCGGAACTATGGCTACACCTTC.

The chain has TRBV15 and TRBJ2-7; D could derive from TRBD1 or TRBD2 (6 bases each). The germline CDR1 and CDR2 sequences are LNHNV and YYDKDF (reference sequence). This CDR3 spans 16 amino acids. V dropped 0 bases and J dropped 2 bases, with 14 bases sitting between them. In DNA, the CDR3 is TGTGCCACCAGCAGAGAAAGGGGGGCCGTTGCCTACGAGCAGTACTTC. The encoded protein is CATSRERGAVAYEQYF.

The V gene is TRBV29-1, the J gene TRBJ2-6; TRBD1 might be the D (6 bases). CDR1 is SQVTM, CDR2 ANQGSEA, per germline. The ends were cut back, 3 bases at V and 4 bases at J, with 13 bases in the middle. The CDR3 sequence is 15 residues long. CDR3 region: CSVEGVGTGANVLTF. DNA of the CDR3: TGCAGCGTTGAGGGGGTGGGGACAGGGGCCAACGTCCTGACTTTC.

This sequence joins TRBV5-1 and TRBJ2-7; TRBD2 matches at 9 bases. This CDR3 is 17 amino acids long. Germline loops: CDR1 SGHRS, CDR2 YFSETQ. J was trimmed by 1 base and V by 3 bases; bases with no gene match: 11. Here the CDR3 DNA reads TGCGCCAGCAGCTGGGCGGAACGCGGGAGGGTTTCCTACGAGCAGTACTTC. Amino acid sequence: CASSWAERGRVSYEQYF. Full variable domain (remainder filled in from reference TRBV5-1 and TRBJ2-7): KAGVTQTPRYLIKTRGQQVTLSCSPISGHRSVSWYQQTPGQGLQFLFEYFSETQRNKGNFPGRFSGRQFSNSRSEMNVSTLELGDSALYLCASSWAERGRVSYEQYFGPGTRLTVT.

This clone has only a few counts. The chain employs TRBV2 and TRBJ2-1, with D possibly matching TRBD2 (5 bases). Germline assignment: CDR1 SNHLY and CDR2 FYNNEI. The germline V and J ends were trimmed by 6 bases and 6 bases, with 21 bases remaining between them. This CDR3 is built from 16 residues. This CDR3 reads CASSSTGRAPINEQFF. Written as DNA, the CDR3 is TGTGCCAGCAGCTCGACGGGGAGAGCGCCTATCAATGAGCAGTTCTTC.

V usage is TRBV28 and J usage is TRBJ2-3, with a possible D match to TRBD2 (6 bases). This CDR3 region has 15 residues. Between the trimmed V and J ends, which lost 2 bases and 0 bases, there was a span of 9 bases. Germline CDR1 reads MDHEN; CDR2 reads SYDVKM. CDR3 protein: CASSLIAVSTDTQYF. The CDR3 coding sequence is TGTGCCAGCAGTTTAATAGCGGTTAGCACAGATACGCAGTATTTT.

The chain combines TRBV28 with TRBJ1-2; D gene ambiguous. Germline CDR1 is MDHEN and CDR2 is SYDVKM. This CDR3 spans 13 amino acids. Trimming left V 3 bases short and J 8 bases short, with 13 bases between. CDR3 coding DNA: TGTGCCAGCAGTTTCAGAGGGTTAAGCGGCTACACCTTC. It encodes CASSFRGLSGYTF.

This sequence joins TRBV4-3 and TRBJ2-1; tentative D call: TRBD1 (6 bases). Looked up from germline, CDR1 is LGHNA and CDR2 is YSLEER. V shed 0 bases and J shed 2 bases, with 8 bases lying between them. CDR3 length: 15 residues. CDR3 sequence reads: CASSQDNRAYNEQFF. Here the CDR3 DNA reads TGCGCCAGCAGCCAAGACAACAGGGCCTACAATGAGCAGTTCTTC.

The chain employs TRBV27 and TRBJ2-7; 8 bases map to TRBD1. Germline values: CDR1 MNHEY, CDR2 SMNVEV (reference sequence). This CDR3 contains 14 residues. V lost 5 bases to trimming and J lost 5 bases; unmatched junction nucleotides: 8. The CDR3 protein is CASSPWTGKDEQYF. The CDR3 nucleotides read TGTGCCAGCAGTCCCTGGACAGGGAAGGACGAGCAGTACTTC.

J is TRBJ1-2 and V is TRBV15; 9 nucleotides align to TRBD1. CDR1 is LNHNV, CDR2 YYDKDF, per germline (reference sequence). This CDR3 region has 15 residues. After removal of 1 base from V and 4 bases from J, the junction contained 4 bases not matched to a gene. CDR3 region: CATSRGTGVGYGYTF. The CDR3 DNA reads as TGTGCCACCAGCAGAGGGACAGGGGTGGGCTATGGCTACACCTTC.

The rearrangement uses TRBV4-3 and TRBJ1-6; D is unclear. The germline gives CDR1 LGHNA, CDR2 YSLEER. The CDR3 length is 17 residues. V was pared by 5 bases and J by 9 bases, with 23 bases between. The CDR3, as DNA: TGCGCCAGCAGCAAATGGCAGAGGAGGGAGGATACTTCACCCCTCCACTTT. Translation: CASSKWQRREDTSPLHF.

This clone was detected only a few times. The rearrangement joins TRBV10-2 to TRBJ1-5; D is perhaps TRBD1 (5 bases). The CDR3 covers 15 residues. V shed 3 bases and J shed 1 base, with 10 bases lying between them. The germline CDR1 and CDR2 sequences are WSHSY and SAAADI. Here the CDR3 DNA reads TGCGCCAGCAGTGATCGACAGTTAAGCAATCAGCCCCAGCATTTT. Protein: CASSDRQLSNQPQHF.

A single count supports this clone. The CDR3: CATSRVSGRAYETQYF. The CDR3 bases are TGTGCCACCAGCAGAGTTAGCGGGAGGGCCTATGAGACCCAGTACTTC. This chain uses TRBV15 with TRBJ2-5; 11 nucleotides align to TRBD2. Germline values: CDR1 LNHNV, CDR2 YYDKDF (reference sequence). Trimming took 1 base from V and 5 from J; bases not matched to a gene: 6. The CDR3 sequence is 16 residues long.